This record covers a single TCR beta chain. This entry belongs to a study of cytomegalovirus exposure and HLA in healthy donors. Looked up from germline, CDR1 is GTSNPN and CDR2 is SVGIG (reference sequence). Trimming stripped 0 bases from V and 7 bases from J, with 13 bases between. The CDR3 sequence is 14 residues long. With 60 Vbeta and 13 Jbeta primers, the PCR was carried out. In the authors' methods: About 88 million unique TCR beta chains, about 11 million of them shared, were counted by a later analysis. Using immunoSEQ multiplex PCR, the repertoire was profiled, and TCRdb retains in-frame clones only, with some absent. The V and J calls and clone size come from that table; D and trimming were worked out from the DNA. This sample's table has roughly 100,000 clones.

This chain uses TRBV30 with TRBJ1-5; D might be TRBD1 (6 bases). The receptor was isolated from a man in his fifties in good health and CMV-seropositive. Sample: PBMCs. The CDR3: CAWSVGGLGQPQHF. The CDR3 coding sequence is TGTGCCTGGAGTGTAGGGGGATTGGGGCAGCCCCAGCATTTT.